Described below is a single T cell receptor (beta chain) sequence and its context. The sample comes from a study of blood T cell repertoires in COVID-19. Study information: COVID-19 samples from acute and convalescent phases originated in the United States, Italy and Spain.

The CDR3 spans 15 residues. The V gene's germline CDR1 is SNHLY and CDR2 FYNNEI. Losses at the gene ends were 3 bases for V and 4 bases for J; bases not matched to a gene: 5. The data were produced by immunoSEQ multiplex PCR, yet TCRdb's version contains in-frame clones alone and is incomplete. The repertoire holds tens of thousands of clones, with 80% to 90% as singletons. V is TRBV2 and J is TRBJ1-2; 10 bases are shared with TRBD1. The source material was peripheral blood. The TCR comes from a woman aged 55-75 years with COVID-19, enrolled during active disease. The CDR3 DNA sequence: TGTGCCAGCAGTGAGACAGGGGGCTTTGGCTATGGCTACACCTTC. It translates to CASSETGGFGYGYTF.